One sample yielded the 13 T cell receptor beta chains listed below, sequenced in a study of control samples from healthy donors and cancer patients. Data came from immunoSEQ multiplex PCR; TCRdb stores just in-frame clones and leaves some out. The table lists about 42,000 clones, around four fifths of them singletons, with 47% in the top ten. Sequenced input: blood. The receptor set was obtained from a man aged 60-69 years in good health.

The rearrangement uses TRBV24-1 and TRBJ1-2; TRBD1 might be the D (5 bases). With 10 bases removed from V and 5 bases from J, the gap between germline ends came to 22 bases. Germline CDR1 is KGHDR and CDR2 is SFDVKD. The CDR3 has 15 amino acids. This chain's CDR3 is CATSPGTQQGYGYTF. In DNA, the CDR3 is TGTGCCACGTCACCGGGGACCCAACAAGGTTATGGCTACACCTTC.

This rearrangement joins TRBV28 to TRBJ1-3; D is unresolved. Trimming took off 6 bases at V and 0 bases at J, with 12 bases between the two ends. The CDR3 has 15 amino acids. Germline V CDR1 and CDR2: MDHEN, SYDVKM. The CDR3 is CASSWTLGSGNTIYF. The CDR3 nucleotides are TGTGCCAGCAGCTGGACTTTAGGCTCTGGAAACACCATATATTTT.

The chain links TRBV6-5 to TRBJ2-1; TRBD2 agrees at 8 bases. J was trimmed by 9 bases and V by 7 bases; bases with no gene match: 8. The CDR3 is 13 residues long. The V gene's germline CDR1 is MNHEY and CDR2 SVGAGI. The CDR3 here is CASKLAAPGEQFF. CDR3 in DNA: TGTGCCAGCAAACTAGCGGCTCCTGGTGAGCAGTTCTTC.

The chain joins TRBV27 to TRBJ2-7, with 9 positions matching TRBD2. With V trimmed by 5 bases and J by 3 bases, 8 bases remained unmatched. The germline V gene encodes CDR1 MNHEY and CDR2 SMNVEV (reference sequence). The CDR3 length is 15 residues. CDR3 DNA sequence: TGTGCCAGCAGTGCCACCGGGACTAGCAGCTACGAGCAGTACTTC. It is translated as CASSATGTSSYEQYF.

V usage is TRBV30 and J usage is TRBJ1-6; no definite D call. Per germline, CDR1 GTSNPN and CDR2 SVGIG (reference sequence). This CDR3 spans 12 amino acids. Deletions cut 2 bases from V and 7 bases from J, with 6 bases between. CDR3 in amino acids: CAWSIKNSPLHF. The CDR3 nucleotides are TGTGCCTGGAGTATTAAGAATTCACCCCTCCACTTT.

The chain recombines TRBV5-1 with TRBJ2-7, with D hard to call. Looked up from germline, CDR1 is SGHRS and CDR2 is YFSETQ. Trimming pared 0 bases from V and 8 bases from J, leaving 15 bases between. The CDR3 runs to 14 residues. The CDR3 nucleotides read TGCGCCAGCAGCTTGGAGGCGATACCTACGAAGCAGTACTTC. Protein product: CASSLEAIPTKQYF.

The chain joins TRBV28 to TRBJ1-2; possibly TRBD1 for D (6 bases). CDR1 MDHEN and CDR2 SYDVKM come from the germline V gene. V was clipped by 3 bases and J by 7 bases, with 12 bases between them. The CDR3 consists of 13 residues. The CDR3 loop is CASSFTGSTGYTF. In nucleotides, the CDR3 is TGTGCCAGCAGTTTTACAGGGTCTACTGGCTACACCTTC.

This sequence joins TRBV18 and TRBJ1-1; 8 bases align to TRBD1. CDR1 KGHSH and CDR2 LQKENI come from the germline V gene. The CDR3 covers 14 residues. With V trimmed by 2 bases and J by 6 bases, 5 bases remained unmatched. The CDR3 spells CASSPNRGSPEAFF. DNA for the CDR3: TGTGCCAGCTCACCAAACAGGGGGAGCCCTGAAGCTTTCTTT.

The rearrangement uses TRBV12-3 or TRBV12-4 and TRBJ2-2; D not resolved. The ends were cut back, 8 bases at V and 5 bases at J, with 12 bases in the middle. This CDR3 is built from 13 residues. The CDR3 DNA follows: TGTGCCAGCGGTCATCTAAGGACCGGGGAGCTGTTTTTT. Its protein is CASGHLRTGELFF.

The CDR3 here is CASSPDKNTEAFF. DNA of the CDR3: TGTGCCAGCTCACCTGACAAGAACACTGAAGCTTTCTTT. The rearrangement joins TRBV18 to TRBJ1-1; no definite D call. The CDR3 totals 13 residues. The germline V gene has CDR1 KGHSH and CDR2 LQKENI. V was trimmed by 3 bases and J by 1 base, leaving 6 bases between them.

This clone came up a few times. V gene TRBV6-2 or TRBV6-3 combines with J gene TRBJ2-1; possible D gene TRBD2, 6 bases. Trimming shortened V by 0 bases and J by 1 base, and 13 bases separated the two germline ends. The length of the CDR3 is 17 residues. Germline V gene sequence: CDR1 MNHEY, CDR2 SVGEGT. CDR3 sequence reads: CASSYSTFRGSYNEQFF. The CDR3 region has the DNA TGTGCCAGCAGTTACTCGACATTTCGGGGGTCCTACAATGAGCAGTTCTTC.

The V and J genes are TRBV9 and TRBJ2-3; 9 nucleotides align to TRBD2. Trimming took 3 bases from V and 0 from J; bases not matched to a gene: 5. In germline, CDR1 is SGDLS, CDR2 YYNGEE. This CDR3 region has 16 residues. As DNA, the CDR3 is TGTGCCAGCAGCGGGCGGGGGGGGGCTAGCACAGATACGCAGTATTTT. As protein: CASSGRGGASTDTQYF.

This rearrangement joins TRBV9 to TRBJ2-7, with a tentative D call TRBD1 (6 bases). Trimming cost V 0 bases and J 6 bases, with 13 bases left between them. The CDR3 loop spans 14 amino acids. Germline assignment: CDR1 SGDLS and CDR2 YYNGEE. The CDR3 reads CASSVDGGWGEQYF. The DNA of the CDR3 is TGTGCCAGCAGCGTAGATGGGGGCTGGGGCGAGCAGTACTTC.